This TCR beta chain was obtained from a study of monozygotic twins with inflammatory bowel disease. Findings and limits, study-wide: None of the different T cell subtypes could be distinguished from one another.

The CDR3 contains 15 residues. The germline gives CDR1 MNHEY, CDR2 SVGAGI. Template switching introduced UMIs that contain a 6-nucleotide sample barcode. TCRalpha and TCRbeta cDNA was put through two nested PCRs of about 15 and 9 cycles. TCRdb re-called the 5' RACE reads and catalogs CDR3 proteins one per entry, DNA excluded. The sample includes tens of thousands of distinct CDR3 sequences. In regard to this clonotype: Its specificity is unknown.

The sequence came from a human donor with ulcerative colitis or Crohn's disease, or a healthy co-twin of an affected twin (not recorded which). The chain uses TRBV6-5 and TRBJ1-2; TCRdb designates TRBD1, a call that cannot be tested without DNA. Sequenced input: blood. Here the CDR3 reads CASSYSTGGLYGYTF.